This entry describes one T cell receptor (beta chain). The antigen is undetermined. One base away lies a much larger clone, so this may be a sequencing read error. This sample is drawn from a study of CD8+CD57+ T cells in acquired aplastic anemia. Notes on the study in general: Between the patient and control groups, CD8+ Simpson's diversity did not differ significantly.

Genomic DNA was employed as the template in profiling TCR beta VDJ and CDR3. TCRdb passed the reads through MiXCR, listing each CDR3 protein once. The data hold over 100,000 distinct CDR3 sequences, with around 41% observed a single time. This sequence was found in a human donor in good health, serving as a control. Sequencing used sorted CD4+, CD8+, or CD8+CD57+ T cells (not recorded which) from PBMCs.

The CDR3 region has the DNA TGTGCCAACAGTTTTTTGGCTCGTCAAGAGACCCAGTACTTC. This translates into CANSFLARQETQYF. The rearrangement links TRBV10-3 to TRBJ2-5; no definite D call. Germline V gene lookup returns CDR1 ENHRY and CDR2 SYGVKD. The CDR3 contains 14 residues.